The 14 T cell receptor beta chains presented below share a single source sample, sequenced in a study of T-cell memory formation after mild COVID-19. MiXCR, applied by TCRdb to the 5' RACE reads, yields one record per CDR3 protein. This sample carries around 220,000 distinct CDR3 sequences, 16% of them seen once, and the ten largest clones take around 3.4%. Sequencing was carried out using PBMCs or a T cell subset sorted from them (not recorded which). The source is a man aged 18 to 30 who had mild COVID-19 (a few samples of this study predate the infection). Cell type and time point are not known.

This clonotype was seen ten or more times. The V call is TRBV3-1, the J call TRBJ2-5, with D maybe TRBD1 (5 bases). Trimming took off 0 bases at V and 1 base at J, with 12 bases between the two ends. Germline CDR1 is LGHDT and CDR2 is YNNKEL (reference sequence). The CDR3 totals 16 residues. The chain's CDR3 is CASSQDWQGLQETQYF. CDR3 DNA: TGTGCCAGCAGCCAAGATTGGCAGGGCCTCCAAGAGACCCAGTACTTC.

The chain employs TRBV24-1 and TRBJ2-1; 9 nucleotides line up with TRBD2. The germline V gene has CDR1 KGHDR and CDR2 SFDVKD. The CDR3 covers 16 residues. Trimming removed 1 base from V and 7 bases from J; junction bases left unmatched: 7. The CDR3 nucleotides read TGTGCCACCAGTGATTTTAGTTCGAGCGGGGGGAATGAGCAGTTCTTC. Protein sequence: CATSDFSSSGGNEQFF.

This clonotype turned up a few times. V is TRBV18 and J is TRBJ1-1; D uncertain. This CDR3 has 15 amino acids. Per the germline V gene, CDR1 is KGHSH and CDR2 is LQKENI. The ends were cut back, 3 bases at V and 2 bases at J, with 13 bases in the middle. The CDR3, as DNA: TGTGCCAGCTCACCGACGCAACTGCCAAACACTGAAGCTTTCTTT. It is translated as CASSPTQLPNTEAFF.

This clonotype showed up many times. J is TRBJ1-4 and V is TRBV5-1, with 7 bases identical to TRBD1. The CDR3 runs 12 residues. V was clipped by 4 bases and J by 8 bases; unmatched bases: 2. CDR1 and CDR2 (germline): SGHRS, YFSETQ. Here the CDR3 DNA reads TGCGCCAGCAGCCCGGGACAGGAAAAACTGTTTTTT. It yields the protein CASSPGQEKLFF.

This clonotype was found a few times. J is TRBJ1-1 and V is TRBV3-1; perhaps TRBD1 as D (5 bases). CDR3 length: 14 amino acids. Trimming cost V 2 bases and J 4 bases, with 11 bases left between them. Looked up from germline, CDR1 is LGHDT and CDR2 is YNNKEL (reference sequence). The CDR3 spells CASSQRQGATEAFF. CDR3 DNA sequence: TGTGCCAGCAGCCAAAGGCAGGGCGCCACTGAAGCTTTCTTT.

The chain uses TRBV7-2 and TRBJ2-3, with D maybe TRBD2 (5 bases). The germline V gene encodes CDR1 SGHTA and CDR2 FQGNSA. The CDR3 totals 13 residues. Trimming cost V 6 bases and J 3 bases, with 10 bases left between them. The DNA of the CDR3 is TGTGCCAGCAGACCGACGGGGACAGATACGCAGTATTTT. Translated, it gives CASRPTGTDTQYF.

This clonotype was seen only a few times. The chain employs TRBV5-1 and TRBJ2-2; D possibly uses TRBD1 or TRBD2 (6 bases each). CDR3 size: 15 residues. Deletions cut 0 bases from V and 7 bases from J, with 13 bases between. From germline, CDR1 is SGHRS and CDR2 YFSETQ. The CDR3, as DNA: TGCGCCAGCAGCTTGGCCGTACAGGGAGGCGGGGAGCTGTTTTTT. Translated, it gives CASSLAVQGGGELFF.

The V and J genes are TRBV4-1 and TRBJ1-4; no definite D call. The germline CDR1 and CDR2 sequences are MGHRA and YSYEKL. V lost 0 bases, J lost 0 bases, and 17 bases lay in between. The CDR3 has 19 residues. The CDR3 sequence is CASSQDVSIRGATNEKLFF. CDR3 DNA: TGCGCCAGCAGCCAAGATGTCTCAATTCGTGGAGCAACTAATGAAAAACTGTTTTTT.

DNA for the CDR3: TGCAGTGCTAGAGATCCCCTGGTTAATTCACCCCTCCACTTT. Translation: CSARDPLVNSPLHF. V gene TRBV20-1 combines with J gene TRBJ1-6; unclear D gene. Germline assignment: CDR1 DFQATT and CDR2 SNEGSKA (reference sequence). V was pared by 0 bases and J by 6 bases, with 9 bases between. CDR3 length equals 14 residues.

V is TRBV6-1 and J is TRBJ2-7; 7 bases fit TRBD1. The germline CDR1 and CDR2 sequences are MNHNS and SASEGT. CDR3 length equals 13 residues. Trimming took 7 bases from V and 2 from J; bases not matched to a gene: 5. The CDR3 loop is CASTGQVAYEQYF. The DNA of the CDR3 is TGTGCCAGCACTGGACAGGTAGCCTACGAGCAGTACTTC.

This clonotype showed up just a few times. This rearrangement joins TRBV6-2 or TRBV6-3 to TRBJ2-7; tentatively, D is TRBD1 (6 bases). The CDR3 loop spans 16 amino acids. Trimming pared 6 bases from V and 0 bases from J, leaving 18 bases between. The germline V gene has CDR1 MNHEY and CDR2 SVGEGT. CDR3 sequence (DNA): TGTGCCAGCAGATCATACGGACAGTCCTCCTCCTACGAGCAGTACTTC. The encoded protein is CASRSYGQSSSYEQYF.

The CDR3 sequence is CSARVAGGAGDNEQFF. The CDR3 DNA reads as TGCAGTGCTAGAGTGGCAGGGGGCGCCGGCGACAATGAGCAGTTCTTC. This sequence joins TRBV20-1 and TRBJ2-1; 8 nucleotides align to TRBD1. V lost 1 base and J lost 5; bases outside the gene matches: 10. CDR1 and CDR2 from the germline V gene are DFQATT and SNEGSKA (reference sequence). The CDR3 is 16 amino acids.

This clonotype showed up just a few times. V gene TRBV6-5 combines with J gene TRBJ1-5; D remains ambiguous. This CDR3 has 13 residues. The V and J ends lost 4 bases and 4 bases respectively, with 8 bases between them. In germline, CDR1 is MNHEY, CDR2 SVGAGI. Here the CDR3 reads CASSWALNQPQHF. The CDR3 DNA sequence: TGTGCCAGCAGTTGGGCGCTGAATCAGCCCCAGCATTTT.

The chain links TRBV20-1 to TRBJ2-1; D gene unclear. CDR1 and CDR2 (germline): DFQATT, SNEGSKA (reference sequence). Trimming took off 1 base at V and 0 bases at J, with 16 bases between the two ends. The CDR3 covers 17 residues. The CDR3 protein is CSARGSTTTRSYNEQFF. The CDR3 region has the DNA TGCAGTGCTAGAGGCAGCACTACTACCCGCTCCTACAATGAGCAGTTCTTC.